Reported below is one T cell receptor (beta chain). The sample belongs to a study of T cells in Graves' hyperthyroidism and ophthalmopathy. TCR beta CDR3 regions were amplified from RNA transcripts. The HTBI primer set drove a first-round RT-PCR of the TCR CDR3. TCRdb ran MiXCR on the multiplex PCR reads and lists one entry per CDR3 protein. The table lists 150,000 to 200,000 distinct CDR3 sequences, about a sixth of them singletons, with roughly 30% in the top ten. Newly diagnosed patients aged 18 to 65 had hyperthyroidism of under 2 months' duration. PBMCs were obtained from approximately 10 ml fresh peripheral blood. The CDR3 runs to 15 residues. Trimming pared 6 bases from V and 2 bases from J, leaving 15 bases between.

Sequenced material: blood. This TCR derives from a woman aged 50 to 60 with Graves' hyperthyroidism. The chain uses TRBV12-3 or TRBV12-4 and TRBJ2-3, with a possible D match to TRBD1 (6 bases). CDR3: CASSLLDRYTDTQYF. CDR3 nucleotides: TGTGCCAGCAGCCTTCTCGACAGGTACACAGATACGCAGTATTTT.